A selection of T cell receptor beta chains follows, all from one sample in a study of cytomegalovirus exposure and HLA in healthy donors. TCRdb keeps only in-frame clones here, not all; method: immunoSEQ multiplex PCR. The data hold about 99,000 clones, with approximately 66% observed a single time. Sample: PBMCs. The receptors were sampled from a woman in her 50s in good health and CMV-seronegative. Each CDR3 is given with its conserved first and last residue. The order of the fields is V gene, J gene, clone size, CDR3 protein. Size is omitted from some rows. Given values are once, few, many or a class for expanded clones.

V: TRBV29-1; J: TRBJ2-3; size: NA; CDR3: CSVVGALTDTQYF
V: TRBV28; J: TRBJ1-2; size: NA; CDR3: CASSSLRTGAKGYTF
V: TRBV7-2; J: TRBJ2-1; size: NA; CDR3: CASSLVPWASGRTNEQFF
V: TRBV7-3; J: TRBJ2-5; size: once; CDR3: CASSPRQSSVETQYF
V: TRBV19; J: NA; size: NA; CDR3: CASSSDLTYEQYF
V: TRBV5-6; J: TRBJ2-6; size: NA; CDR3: CASSQPGVSGANVLTF
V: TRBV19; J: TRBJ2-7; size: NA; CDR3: CASSTRHVPREQYF
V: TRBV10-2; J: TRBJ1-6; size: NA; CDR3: CASSDVGSSYNSPLHF
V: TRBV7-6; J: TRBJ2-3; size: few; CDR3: CASRVTGTSGTDTQYF
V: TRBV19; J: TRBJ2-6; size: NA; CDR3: CASSAVSRGSGANVLTF
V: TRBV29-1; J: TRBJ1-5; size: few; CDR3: CSVVEGPSQPQHF
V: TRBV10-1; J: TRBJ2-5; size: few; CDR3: CASSTTGLEETQYF
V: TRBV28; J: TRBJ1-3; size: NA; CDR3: CASSHGTGDGNTIYF
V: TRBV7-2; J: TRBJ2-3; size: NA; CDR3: CASSPSPASDTQYF
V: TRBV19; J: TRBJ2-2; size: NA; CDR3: CASSQDRETGELFF
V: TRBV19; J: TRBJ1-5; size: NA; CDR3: CASMPGGILGSNQPQHF
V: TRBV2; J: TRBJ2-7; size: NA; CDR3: CATRRRGGYEQYF
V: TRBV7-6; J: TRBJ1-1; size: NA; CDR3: CASSLYGGGPHLNTEAFF
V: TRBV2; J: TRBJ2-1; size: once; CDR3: CASTARGGSSYNEQFF
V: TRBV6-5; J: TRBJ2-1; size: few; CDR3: CASSHAGEQFF
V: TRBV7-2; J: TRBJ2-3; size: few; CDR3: CASSLAIADTDTQYF
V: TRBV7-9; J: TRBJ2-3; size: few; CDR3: CASSRQRPMDTQYF
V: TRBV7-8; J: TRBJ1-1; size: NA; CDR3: CASSFDRGPTEAFF
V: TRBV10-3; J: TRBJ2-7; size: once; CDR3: CAIADVRETYEQYF
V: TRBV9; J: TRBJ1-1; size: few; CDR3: CASSPTANTEAFF
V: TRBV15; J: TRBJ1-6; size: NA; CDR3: CATSATRGSSGSPLHF
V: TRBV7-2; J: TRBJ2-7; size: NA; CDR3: CASSTASTGGYEQYF
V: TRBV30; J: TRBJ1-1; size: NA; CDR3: CAWSVRAGGISSEAFF
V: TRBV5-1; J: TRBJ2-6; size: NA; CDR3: CASSLAPGTGGAGANVLTF
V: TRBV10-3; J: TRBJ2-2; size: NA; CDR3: CAIKSTSGSTGELFF
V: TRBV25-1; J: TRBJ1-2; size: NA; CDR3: CASSPPGGNYGYTF
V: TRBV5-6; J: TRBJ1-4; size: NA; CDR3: CASSLAGRGEKLFF
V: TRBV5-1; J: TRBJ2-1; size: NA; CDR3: CASSLVYRGEQFF
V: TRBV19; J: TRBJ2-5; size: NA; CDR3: CASSITGGLRETQYF
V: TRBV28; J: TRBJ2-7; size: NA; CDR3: CASTTGVYEQYF
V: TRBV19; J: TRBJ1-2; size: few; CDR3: CASSILTGSYGYTF
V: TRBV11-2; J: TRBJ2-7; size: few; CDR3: CASSFGEGGGSYEQYF
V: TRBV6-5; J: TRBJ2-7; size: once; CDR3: CATNRQGVSYEQYF
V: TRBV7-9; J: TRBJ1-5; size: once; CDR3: CASSDSRQYSNQPQHF
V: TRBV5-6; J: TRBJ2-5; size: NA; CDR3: CASSSSPETQYF
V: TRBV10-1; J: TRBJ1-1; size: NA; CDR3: CASSASTEAFF
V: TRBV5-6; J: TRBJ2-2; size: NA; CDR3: CASSPTGIGELFF
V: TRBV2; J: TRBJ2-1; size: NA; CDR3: CASKTPSGGSYEQFF
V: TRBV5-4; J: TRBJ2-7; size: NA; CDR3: CASIGLVGGNTYEQYF
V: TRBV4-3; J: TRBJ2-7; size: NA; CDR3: CASSQGATSYEQYF
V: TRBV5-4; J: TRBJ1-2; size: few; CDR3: CASSLPSTGGYGYTF
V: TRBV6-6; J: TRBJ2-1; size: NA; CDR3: CASSPTSDEQFF
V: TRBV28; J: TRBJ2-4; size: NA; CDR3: CASSRLAGELNIQYF
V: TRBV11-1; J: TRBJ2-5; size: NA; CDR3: CASSLVPTGGQETQYF
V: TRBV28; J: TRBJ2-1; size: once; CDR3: CASNQIRNEQFF
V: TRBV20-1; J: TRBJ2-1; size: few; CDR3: CSPRGGDEQFF
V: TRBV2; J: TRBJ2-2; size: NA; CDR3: CASRKFGTSPGELFF
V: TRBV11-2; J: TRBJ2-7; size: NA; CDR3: CASSLGWTGDVYEQYF
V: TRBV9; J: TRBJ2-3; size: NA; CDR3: CASSKTSGRADTQYF
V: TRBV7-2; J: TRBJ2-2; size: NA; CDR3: CASSFASGREPGELFF
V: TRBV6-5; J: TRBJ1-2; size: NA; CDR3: CASSGWTGYGYTF
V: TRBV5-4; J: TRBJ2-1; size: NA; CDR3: CASSLGRDRGGEQFF
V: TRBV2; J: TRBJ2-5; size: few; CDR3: CASRQGQETQYF
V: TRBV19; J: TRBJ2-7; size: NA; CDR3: CASSWTSGYEQYF
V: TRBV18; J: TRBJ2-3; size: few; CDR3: CASSSTARSSTDTQYF